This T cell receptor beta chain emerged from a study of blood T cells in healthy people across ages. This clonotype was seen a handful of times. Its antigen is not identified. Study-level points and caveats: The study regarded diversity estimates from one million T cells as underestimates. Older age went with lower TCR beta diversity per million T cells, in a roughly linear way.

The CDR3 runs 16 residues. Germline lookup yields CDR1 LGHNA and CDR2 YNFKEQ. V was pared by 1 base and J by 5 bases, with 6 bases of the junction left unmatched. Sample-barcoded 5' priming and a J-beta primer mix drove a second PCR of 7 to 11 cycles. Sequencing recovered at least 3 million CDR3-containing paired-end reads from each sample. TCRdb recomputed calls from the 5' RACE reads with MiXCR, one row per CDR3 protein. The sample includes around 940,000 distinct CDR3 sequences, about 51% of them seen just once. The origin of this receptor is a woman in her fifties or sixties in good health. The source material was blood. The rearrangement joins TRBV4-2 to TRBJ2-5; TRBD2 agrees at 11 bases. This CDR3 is CASSQVAASGGETQYF. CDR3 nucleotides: TGTGCCAGCAGCCAAGTAGCCGCTAGCGGGGGGGAGACCCAGTACTTC.